The sequence of this T cell receptor beta chain was determined in a study of blood T cell repertoires in COVID-19. Trimming removed 2 bases at V and 8 bases at J, with 9 bases between. The CDR3 spans 12 residues. Germline V gene lookup returns CDR1 LNHDA and CDR2 SQIVND (reference sequence). How the authors handled the data: Estimated nucleated cell counts came from reference gene primer amplification. Profiling relied on immunoSEQ multiplex PCR, and the TCRdb table lists in-frame clones only, not all of them. V, J and clone size are those of that table, while D and trimming were read from the DNA. The sample shows about 220,000 clones, approximately 81% of them seen only once.

This sequence was found in a woman of 80 years or more with acute or convalescent COVID-19. The rearrangement uses TRBV19 and TRBJ1-2; perhaps TRBD1 as D (6 bases). Source material: peripheral blood. Here the CDR3 DNA reads TGTGCCAGTAGTATAACAGGGCGGGGCTACACCTTC. This gives the protein CASSITGRGYTF.